This TCR beta chain originates from a study of shared clonotypes between healthy human individuals. Clones were read by immunoSEQ multiplex PCR, and TCRdb kept only the in-frame ones, dropping some. Of more than 90,000 clones in the sample, about 68% were seen once. Input material: memory CD8+ T cells sorted from blood. This sample's subset: CD45RO+ cells pooled with CCR7-negative TemRA cells. The TCR was taken from a man aged 25 to 45 in good health.

The CDR3 here is CASSLLGATYNEQFF. The DNA for the CDR3 is TGTGCCAGCAGCTTATTGGGGGCCACCTACAATGAGCAGTTCTTC. The chain joins TRBV5-6 to TRBJ2-1, with D maybe TRBD1 (6 bases). The germline V and J ends were trimmed by 2 bases and 2 bases, with 11 bases remaining between them. Germline V gene sequence: CDR1 SGHDT, CDR2 YYEEEE. This CDR3 comprises 15 residues.